Listed here are 4 T cell receptor beta chains from one sample, sequenced in a study of blood T cell repertoires in COVID-19. Data came from immunoSEQ multiplex PCR; TCRdb stores just in-frame clones and leaves some out. This sample has over 150,000 clones, with over 80% found just once. The sample comprised peripheral blood. The receptors derive from an older woman with acute or convalescent COVID-19.

The V call is TRBV18, the J call TRBJ1-1, with 7 bases fitting TRBD1. Unmatched junction bases numbered 15, after V lost 3 bases and J lost 2 bases. CDR1 and CDR2 from the germline V gene are KGHSH and LQKENI. The CDR3 totals 18 residues. CDR3 in amino acids: CASSPNRGRFPLNTEAFF. The CDR3 DNA is TGTGCCAGCTCACCCAACAGGGGTCGCTTTCCCTTAAACACTGAAGCTTTCTTT.

The chain combines TRBV7-2 with TRBJ1-1; the D gene is possibly TRBD1 (6 bases). Trimming took 8 bases from V and 4 from J, leaving 17 bases between them. There are 14 residues in the CDR3. Germline-derived CDR1 and CDR2 are SGHTA and FQGNSA. The CDR3 region is CASAPRGGFTEAFF. The DNA for the CDR3 is TGTGCCAGCGCCCCTCGAGGGGGATTCACTGAAGCTTTCTTT.

The chain combines TRBV5-1 with TRBJ1-4, with 9 bases fitting TRBD1. Germline V gene sequence: CDR1 SGHRS, CDR2 YFSETQ. The trim removed 0 bases at V and 8 bases at J, leaving 5 bases unmatched. The CDR3 consists of 15 residues. The CDR3 reads CASSLVQGAREKLFF. DNA for the CDR3: TGCGCCAGCAGCTTGGTACAGGGGGCTAGGGAAAAACTGTTTTTT. The complete variable domain, with remaining parts taken from reference TRBV5-1 and TRBJ1-4, reads KAGVTQTPRYLIKTRGQQVTLSCSPISGHRSVSWYQQTPGQGLQFLFEYFSETQRNKGNFPGRFSGRQFSNSRSEMNVSTLELGDSALYLCASSLVQGAREKLFFGSGTQLSVL.

This clone showed up just a few times. The CDR3 DNA reads as TGTGCCAGCAGTTACTCTTCAGGGTGGTATAATTCACCCCTCCACTTT. It encodes CASSYSSGWYNSPLHF. V and J are TRBV6-5 and TRBJ1-6, with D perhaps TRBD1 (5 bases). V lost 0 bases and J 4 bases, leaving 10 bases between the germline ends. The CDR3 has 16 amino acids. Germline loops: CDR1 MNHEY, CDR2 SVGAGI.